The clone carrying this TCR beta chain was detected only a few times. Via MiXCR, TCRdb re-called the RACE reads, giving one row per CDR3 protein. The sample contains approximately 160,000 distinct CDR3 sequences, about 27% of which appear only once. Time point here: patch test 3, about 24 weeks after DPC sensitization. Sample treatment: therapeutic diphenylcyclopropenone sensitization with weekly scalp DPC. The sample is drawn from a study of human T cells and chemical hapten exposure. The CDR3 is 15 amino acids. V lost 0 bases to trimming and J lost 3 bases, with 11 bases between them. Germline CDR1 is MRHNA and CDR2 is SNTAGT.

The origin of this receptor is a woman aged 18-30 years with alopecia areata. Some clones in this sample may be carry-over from other donors' samples. The V and J genes are TRBV6-4 and TRBJ1-2, with TRBD1 as a possible D gene (5 bases). The sequencing used whole blood, collected in connection with sensitization to the hapten diphenylcyclopropenone (DPC). Written as DNA, the CDR3 is TGTGCCAGCAGTGACTCTCAGGGAGATCACTATGGCTACACCTTC. It codes for CASSDSQGDHYGYTF.